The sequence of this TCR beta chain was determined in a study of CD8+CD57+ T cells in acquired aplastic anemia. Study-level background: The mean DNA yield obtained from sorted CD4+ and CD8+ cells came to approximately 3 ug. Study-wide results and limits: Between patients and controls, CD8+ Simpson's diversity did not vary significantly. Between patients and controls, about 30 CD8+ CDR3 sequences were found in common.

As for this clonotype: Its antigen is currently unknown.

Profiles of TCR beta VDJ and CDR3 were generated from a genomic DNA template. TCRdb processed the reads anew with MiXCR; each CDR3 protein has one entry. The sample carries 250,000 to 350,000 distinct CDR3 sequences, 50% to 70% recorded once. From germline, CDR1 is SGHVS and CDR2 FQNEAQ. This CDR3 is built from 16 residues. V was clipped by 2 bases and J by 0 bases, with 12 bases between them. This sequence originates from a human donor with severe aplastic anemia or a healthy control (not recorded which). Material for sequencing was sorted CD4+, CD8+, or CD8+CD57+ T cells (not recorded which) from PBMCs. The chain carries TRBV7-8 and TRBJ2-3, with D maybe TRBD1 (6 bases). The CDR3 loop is CASSLFGTLSTDTQYF. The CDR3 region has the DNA TGTGCCAGCAGCTTATTTGGGACACTTAGCACAGATACGCAGTATTTT.